These 26 T cell receptor beta chains originate from one sample sequenced in a study of ipilimumab plus nivolumab after autologous stem cell transplantation. The data were produced by immunoSEQ multiplex PCR, yet TCRdb's version contains in-frame clones alone and is incomplete. The sample holds tens of thousands of clones; 83% are singletons and the top ten take 2% to 2.5%. The material was PBMCs, obtained in a trial of ipilimumab plus nivolumab as post-transplant consolidation. All receptors come from a male donor with diffuse large B-cell lymphoma.

The DNA for the CDR3 is TGTGCCACGCGGCACAGGGAAGGAAAAGCTTTCTTT. It specifies CATRHREGKAFF. V is TRBV7-9 and J is TRBJ1-1; the D gene is possibly TRBD1 (6 bases). Germline V gene data show CDR1 as SEHNR and CDR2 as FQNEAQ (reference sequence). Trimming took 10 bases from V and 9 from J, leaving 18 bases between them. The CDR3 length is 12 residues.

The CDR3: CASSQTGLNSGANVLTF. For the CDR3, the DNA is TGTGCCAGCAGCCAAACAGGGCTTAACTCTGGGGCCAACGTCCTGACTTTC. The chain links TRBV27 to TRBJ2-6, with D perhaps TRBD1 (6 bases). V lost 6 bases, J lost 0 bases, and 15 bases lay in between. The CDR3 loop spans 17 amino acids. Germline V lookup: CDR1 MNHEY, CDR2 SMNVEV (reference sequence).

The CDR3 region is CASSLLEGQSNQPQHF. The CDR3 DNA is TGTGCCAGCAGCTTATTGGAGGGGCAAAGCAATCAGCCCCAGCATTTT. V and J are TRBV11-2 and TRBJ1-5; D is perhaps TRBD1 (5 bases). The V and J ends lost 2 bases and 1 base respectively, with 12 bases between them. This CDR3 is built from 16 residues. CDR1 and CDR2 (germline): SGHAT, FQNNGV.

This clone was recorded only once. The rearrangement links TRBV5-1 to TRBJ2-7, with TRBD1 identical over 11 bases. V lost 0 bases, J lost 3 bases, and 2 bases stayed unmatched. The CDR3 runs 15 residues. CDR1 is SGHRS, CDR2 YFSETQ, per germline. The CDR3 is CASSLGTGGIYEQYF. CDR3 nucleotide sequence: TGCGCCAGCAGCTTGGGGACAGGGGGCATCTACGAGCAGTACTTC. The complete variable domain, with remaining parts taken from reference TRBV5-1 and TRBJ2-7, reads KAGVTQTPRYLIKTRGQQVTLSCSPISGHRSVSWYQQTPGQGLQFLFEYFSETQRNKGNFPGRFSGRQFSNSRSEMNVSTLELGDSALYLCASSLGTGGIYEQYFGPGTRLTVT.

The chain couples TRBV10-2 to TRBJ2-7; possible D gene TRBD1, 6 bases. Trimming pared 1 base from V and 2 bases from J, leaving 12 bases between. Germline-derived CDR1 and CDR2 are WSHSY and SAAADI. CDR3 length equals 15 residues. Here the CDR3 DNA reads TGCGCCAGCAGTGAGTATAGGACAGCAACCTACGAGCAGTACTTC. As protein: CASSEYRTATYEQYF.

The DNA for the CDR3 is TGTGCTAGTGGTTTGACCTCTGCGGAGAGGCCGAACACTGAAGCTTTCTTT. This sequence encodes CASGLTSAERPNTEAFF. The chain combines TRBV12-5 with TRBJ1-1; D uncertain. The germline V gene encodes CDR1 LGHNT and CDR2 FRNRAP. The CDR3 covers 17 residues. Deletions cut 2 bases from V and 1 base from J, with 17 bases between.

This rearrangement joins TRBV19 to TRBJ2-3; 9 bases match TRBD1. There are 16 residues in the CDR3. V gave up 5 bases and J gave up 1 base; unmatched junction bases: 7. Germline V CDR1 and CDR2: LNHDA, SQIVND (reference sequence). The CDR3 coding sequence is TGTGCCAGTAGTCCTGGGACAGGGTTTGGCACAGATACGCAGTATTTT. It yields the protein CASSPGTGFGTDTQYF.

The chain links TRBV7-2 to TRBJ1-5; TRBD1 is a possible D gene (6 bases). The CDR3 totals 13 residues. V was cut by 5 bases and J by 5 bases, with 10 bases left in between. Per the germline V gene, CDR1 is SGHTA and CDR2 is FQGNSA. The CDR3 loop reads CASSTQGYQPQHF. For the CDR3, the DNA is TGTGCCAGCAGCACACAGGGTTATCAGCCCCAGCATTTT.

This chain links TRBV7-8 with TRBJ2-3, with 9 bases matching TRBD2. After removal of 6 bases from V and 2 bases from J, the junction contained 6 bases not matched to a gene. CDR3 length: 15 amino acids. Per the germline V gene, CDR1 is SGHVS and CDR2 is FQNEAQ. The CDR3 sequence is CASSQAGGYTDTQYF. The CDR3 nucleotides read TGTGCCAGCAGTCAAGCGGGGGGCTACACAGATACGCAGTATTTT.

V and J are TRBV9 and TRBJ2-7; D might be TRBD1 (6 bases). Germline CDR1 is SGDLS and CDR2 is YYNGEE. Trimming shortened V by 3 bases and J by 2 bases, and 27 bases separated the two germline ends. This CDR3 region has 19 residues. The CDR3 sequence: CASSAQLRQVKGNPYEQYF. The DNA of the CDR3 is TGTGCCAGCAGCGCACAACTTCGACAGGTTAAAGGGAACCCCTACGAGCAGTACTTC.

The gene calls are TRBV2 and TRBJ2-3; 14 bases align to TRBD2. This CDR3 is built from 20 residues. The V gene end was trimmed by 5 bases and the J gene end by 0 bases; junction bases not matched to a gene: 13. Germline CDR1 SNHLY, CDR2 FYNNEI. The CDR3 reads CASSFGLAGGRFPSTDTQYF. The CDR3 DNA follows: TGTGCCAGCAGTTTCGGACTAGCGGGGGGCCGGTTCCCTAGCACAGATACGCAGTATTTT.

This chain uses TRBV7-3 with TRBJ2-5; D unclear. Trimming left V 1 base short and J 5 bases short, with 11 bases between. CDR1 is SGHTA and CDR2 is FQGTGA in the germline V gene. This CDR3 has 14 residues. The CDR3 reads CASSLNPPPETQYF. The DNA for the CDR3 is TGTGCCAGCAGCTTAAATCCCCCACCGGAGACCCAGTACTTC.

V usage is TRBV5-1 and J usage is TRBJ1-2, with D possibly matching TRBD1 (6 bases). Germline CDR1 is SGHRS and CDR2 is YFSETQ. Trimming stripped 4 bases from V and 3 bases from J, with 13 bases between. The CDR3 spans 14 residues. Here the CDR3 DNA reads TGCGCCAGCAGCCCGGTGGGGGGCGACTATGGCTACACCTTC. Its translation is CASSPVGGDYGYTF.

The rearrangement links TRBV11-2 to TRBJ2-1; no clear D gene. Trimming removed 1 base from V and 8 bases from J, with 12 bases in between. The germline CDR1 and CDR2 sequences are SGHAT and FQNNGV. The CDR3 contains 14 residues. The DNA for the CDR3 is TGTGCCAGCAGCTTAGTGGGTCCGAACCATGAGCAGTTCTTC. Translating it yields CASSLVGPNHEQFF. Complete variable domain (other parts from reference TRBV11-2 and TRBJ2-1): EAGVAQSPRYKIIEKRQSVAFWCNPISGHATLYWYQQILGQGPKLLIQFQNNGVVDDSQLPKDRFSAERLKGVDSTLKIQPAKLEDSAVYLCASSLVGPNHEQFFGPGTRLTVL.

The J gene is TRBJ1-1, the V gene TRBV2; possible D gene TRBD1, 5 bases. In germline, CDR1 is SNHLY, CDR2 FYNNEI. CDR3 length equals 13 residues. V was shortened by 7 bases and J by 5 bases, with 14 bases between the two germline ends. The CDR3 DNA reads as TGTGCCAGCATATGGATGGGGGGGACTGAAGCTTTCTTT. It encodes CASIWMGGTEAFF.

The chain employs TRBV7-9 and TRBJ1-3, with 9 bases matching TRBD1. CDR1 is SEHNR, CDR2 FQNEAQ, per germline (reference sequence). The CDR3 is made up of 16 amino acids. The ends lost 4 bases at V and 7 bases at J; junction bases unmatched: 11. The DNA of the CDR3 is TGTGCCAGCAGCTATCCGGGACAGGGCCCTATCAACACCATATATTTT. Its protein is CASSYPGQGPINTIYF.

The chain recombines TRBV5-1 with TRBJ1-1; D is possibly TRBD1 (6 bases). Between the trimmed V and J ends, which lost 4 bases and 5 bases, there was a span of 21 bases. From germline, CDR1 is SGHRS and CDR2 YFSETQ. The CDR3 contains 16 residues. In DNA form, the CDR3 reads TGCGCCAGCAGCGGGGGACACCCGCAGAAGGTTACTGAAGCTTTCTTT. Translation: CASSGGHPQKVTEAFF.

This clone was seen more than once but under ten times. The chain is built from TRBV12-5 and TRBJ2-7; TRBD1 might be the D (7 bases). V was clipped by 5 bases and J by 0 bases, with 11 bases between them. Germline V gives CDR1 LGHNT, CDR2 FRNRAP. This CDR3 has 14 amino acids. CDR3 DNA: TGTGCTAGTGGTCAGGGGGGCCTCTCCTACGAGCAGTACTTC. Translated, it gives CASGQGGLSYEQYF.

CDR3 bases: TGTGCCAGCAGACCCCGGACAGGACTGAACACTGAAGCTTTCTTT. Its translation is CASRPRTGLNTEAFF. V usage is TRBV6-5 and J usage is TRBJ1-1; 7 nucleotides line up with TRBD1. CDR1 and CDR2 from the germline V gene are MNHEY and SVGAGI. Trimming cost V 6 bases and J 0 bases; bases outside gene matches: 7. The CDR3 runs to 15 residues.

The chain recombines TRBV7-2 with TRBJ2-1; 11 bases map to TRBD2. V lost 5 bases to trimming and J lost 1 base; unmatched junction nucleotides: 1. The V gene's germline CDR1 is SGHTA and CDR2 FQGNSA. The CDR3 has 15 residues. The CDR3 DNA sequence: TGTGCCAGCAGCACTAGCGGGGGATCCTACAATGAGCAGTTCTTC. Amino acid sequence: CASSTSGGSYNEQFF.

The rearrangement links TRBV27 to TRBJ1-6, with 10 bases lining up with TRBD1. The V and J ends lost 6 bases and 5 bases, in that order; junction bases with no gene match: 7. This CDR3 has 16 amino acids. Germline V gives CDR1 MNHEY, CDR2 SMNVEV (reference sequence). CDR3 nucleotide sequence: TGTGCCAGCAGAGCACTTGGACAGGGGGATAATTCACCCCTCCACTTT. It codes for CASRALGQGDNSPLHF.

This chain joins TRBV7-6 and TRBJ2-6; 8 positions match TRBD2. The trim removed 0 bases at V and 2 bases at J, leaving 6 bases unmatched. There are 18 residues in the CDR3. CDR1 and CDR2 (germline): SGHVS, FNYEAQ. The CDR3 DNA sequence: TGTGCCAGCAGCTTAGCAGGCGGGGGGTTCACTGGGGCCAACGTCCTGACTTTC. Translation: CASSLAGGGFTGANVLTF.

The rearrangement joins TRBV5-6 to TRBJ2-3; D unclear. The V gene's germline CDR1 is SGHDT and CDR2 YYEEEE. CDR3 length: 12 amino acids. Trimming took 0 bases from V and 5 from J, leaving 4 bases between them. The chain's CDR3 is CASSLERDTQYF. The CDR3 DNA reads as TGTGCCAGCAGCTTGGAGCGAGATACGCAGTATTTT.

The rearrangement joins TRBV5-1 to TRBJ2-7, with 13 bases fitting TRBD2. Germline V gene data show CDR1 as SGHRS and CDR2 as YFSETQ. V trimming: 4 bases; J trimming: 6 bases; junction bases outside the gene matches: 10. This CDR3 spans 16 amino acids. The CDR3 sequence: CASSTTSGGTRREQYF. The CDR3 DNA sequence: TGCGCCAGCAGCACGACTAGCGGGGGGACGCGCCGCGAGCAGTACTTC.

The chain joins TRBV2 to TRBJ1-3; D uncertain. Trimming stripped 7 bases from V and 0 bases from J, with 4 bases between. Germline V CDR1 and CDR2: SNHLY, FYNNEI. The CDR3 is 12 amino acids. The CDR3: CASKDSGNTIYF. In DNA form, the CDR3 reads TGTGCCAGCAAGGACTCTGGAAACACCATATATTTT.

The DNA of the CDR3 is TGCAGCGTTGAGGGGGGACTCGGTGACGAGCAGTACTTC. Amino acid sequence: CSVEGGLGDEQYF. The rearrangement links TRBV29-1 to TRBJ2-7; D is perhaps TRBD2 (6 bases). This CDR3 contains 13 residues. Deletions cut 3 bases from V and 5 bases from J, with 14 bases between. Germline V gene data show CDR1 as SQVTM and CDR2 as ANQGSEA.